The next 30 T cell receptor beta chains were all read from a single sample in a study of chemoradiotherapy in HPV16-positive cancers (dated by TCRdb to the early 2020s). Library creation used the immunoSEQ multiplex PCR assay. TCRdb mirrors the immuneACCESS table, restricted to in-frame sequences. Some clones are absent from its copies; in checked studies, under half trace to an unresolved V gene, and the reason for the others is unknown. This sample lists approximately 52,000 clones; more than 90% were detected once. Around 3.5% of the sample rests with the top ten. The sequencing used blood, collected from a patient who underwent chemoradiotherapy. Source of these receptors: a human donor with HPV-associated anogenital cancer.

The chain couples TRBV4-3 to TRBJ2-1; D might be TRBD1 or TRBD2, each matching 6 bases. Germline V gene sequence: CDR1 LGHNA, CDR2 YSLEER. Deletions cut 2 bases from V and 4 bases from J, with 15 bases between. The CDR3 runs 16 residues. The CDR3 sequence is CASSQRWGAFYNEQFF. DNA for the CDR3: TGCGCCAGCAGCCAACGTTGGGGGGCCTTTTACAATGAGCAGTTCTTC.

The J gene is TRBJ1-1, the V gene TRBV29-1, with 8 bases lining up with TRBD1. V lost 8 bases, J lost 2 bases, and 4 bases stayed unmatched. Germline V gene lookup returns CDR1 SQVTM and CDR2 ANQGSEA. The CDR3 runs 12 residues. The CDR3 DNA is TGCAGCACTGGACAGGGTAACACTGAAGCTTTCTTT. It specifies CSTGQGNTEAFF.

CDR3 protein: CASSLGPVVDEQYF. The CDR3 bases are TGCGCCAGCAGCCTGGGACCGGTCGTTGACGAGCAGTACTTC. The rearrangement uses TRBV5-1 and TRBJ2-5; D possibly matches TRBD1 or TRBD2 (5 bases each). The J call may be mistaken, given a closer DNA end match to TRBJ2-7. Germline CDR1 reads SGHRS; CDR2 reads YFSETQ. CDR3 size: 14 residues.

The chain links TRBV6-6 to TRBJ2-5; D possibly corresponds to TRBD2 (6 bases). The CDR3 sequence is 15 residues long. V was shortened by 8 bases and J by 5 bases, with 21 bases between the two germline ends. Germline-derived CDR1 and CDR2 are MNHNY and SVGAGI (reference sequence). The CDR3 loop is CASQPSALSGETQYF. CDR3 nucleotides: TGTGCCAGCCAGCCTAGCGCCTTGTCGGGGGAGACCCAGTACTTC.

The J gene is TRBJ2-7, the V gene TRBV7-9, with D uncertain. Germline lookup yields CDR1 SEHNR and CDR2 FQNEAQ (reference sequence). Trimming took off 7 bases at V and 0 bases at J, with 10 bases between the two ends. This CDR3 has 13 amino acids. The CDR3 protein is CASTDVGSYEQYF. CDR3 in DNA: TGTGCCAGCACCGACGTGGGCTCCTACGAGCAGTACTTC. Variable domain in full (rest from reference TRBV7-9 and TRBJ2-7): DTGVSQNPRHKITKRGQNVTFRCDPISEHNRLYWYRQTLGQGPEFLTYFQNEAQLEKSRLLSDRFSAERPKGSFSTLEIQRTEQGDSAMYLCASTDVGSYEQYFGPGTRLTVT.

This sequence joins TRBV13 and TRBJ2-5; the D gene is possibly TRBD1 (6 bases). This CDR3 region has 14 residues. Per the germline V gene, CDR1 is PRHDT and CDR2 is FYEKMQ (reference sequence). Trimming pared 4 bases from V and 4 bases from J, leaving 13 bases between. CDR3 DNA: TGTGCCAGCAGCTCGGGGCAGGGGACAGAGACCCAGTACTTC. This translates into CASSSGQGTETQYF.

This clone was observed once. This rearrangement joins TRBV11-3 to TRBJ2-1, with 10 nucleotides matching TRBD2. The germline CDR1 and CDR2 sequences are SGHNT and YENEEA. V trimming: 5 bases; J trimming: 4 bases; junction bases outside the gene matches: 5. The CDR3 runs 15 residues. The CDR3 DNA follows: TGTGCCAGCAGCCTCGGGACTAGCGAATACAATGAGCAGTTCTTC. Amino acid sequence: CASSLGTSEYNEQFF.

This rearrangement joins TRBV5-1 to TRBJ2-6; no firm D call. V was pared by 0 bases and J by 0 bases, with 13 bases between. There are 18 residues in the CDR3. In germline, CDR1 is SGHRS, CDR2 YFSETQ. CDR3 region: CASSLVSVSPSGANVLTF. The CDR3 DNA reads TGCGCCAGCAGCTTGGTTTCGGTTTCCCCCTCTGGGGCCAACGTCCTGACTTTC.

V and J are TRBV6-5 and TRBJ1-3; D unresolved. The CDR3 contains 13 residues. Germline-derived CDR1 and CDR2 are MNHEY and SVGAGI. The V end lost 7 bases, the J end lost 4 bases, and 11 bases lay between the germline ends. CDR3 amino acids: CASKTPQGNTIYF. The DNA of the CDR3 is TGTGCCAGCAAAACTCCTCAGGGAAACACCATATATTTT.

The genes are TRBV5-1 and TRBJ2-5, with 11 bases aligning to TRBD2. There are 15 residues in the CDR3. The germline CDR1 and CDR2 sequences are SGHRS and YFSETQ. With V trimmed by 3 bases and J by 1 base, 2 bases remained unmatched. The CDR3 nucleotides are TGCGCCAGCAGCTCCCTAGCGGGAGGCCAAGAGACCCAGTACTTC. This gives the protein CASSSLAGGQETQYF.

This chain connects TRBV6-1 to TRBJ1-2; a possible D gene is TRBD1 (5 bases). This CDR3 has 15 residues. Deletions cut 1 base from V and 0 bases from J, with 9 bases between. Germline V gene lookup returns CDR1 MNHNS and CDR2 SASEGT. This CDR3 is CASSEVGVSNYGYTF. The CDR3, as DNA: TGTGCCAGCAGTGAAGTGGGGGTTTCTAACTATGGCTACACCTTC.

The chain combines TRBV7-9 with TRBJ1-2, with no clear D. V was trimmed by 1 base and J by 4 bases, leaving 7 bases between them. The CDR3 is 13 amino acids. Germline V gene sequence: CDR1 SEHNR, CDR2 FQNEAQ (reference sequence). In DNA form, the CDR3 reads TGTGCCAGCAGCTTAGGCGCGGGCTATGGCTACACCTTC. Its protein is CASSLGAGYGYTF.

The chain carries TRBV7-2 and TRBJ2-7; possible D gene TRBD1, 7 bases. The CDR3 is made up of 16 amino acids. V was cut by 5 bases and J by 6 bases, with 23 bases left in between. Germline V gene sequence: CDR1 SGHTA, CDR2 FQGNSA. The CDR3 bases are TGTGCCAGCAGCCGACAGGGTGCGGGGCTAGGGGTCGAGCAGTACTTC. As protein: CASSRQGAGLGVEQYF.

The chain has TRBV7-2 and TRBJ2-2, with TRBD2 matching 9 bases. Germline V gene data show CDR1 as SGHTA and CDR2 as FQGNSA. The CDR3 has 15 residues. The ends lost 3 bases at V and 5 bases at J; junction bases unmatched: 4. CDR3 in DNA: TGTGCCAGCAGCTTGCGGGAGGGCCGGACCGGGGAGCTGTTTTTT. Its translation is CASSLREGRTGELFF.

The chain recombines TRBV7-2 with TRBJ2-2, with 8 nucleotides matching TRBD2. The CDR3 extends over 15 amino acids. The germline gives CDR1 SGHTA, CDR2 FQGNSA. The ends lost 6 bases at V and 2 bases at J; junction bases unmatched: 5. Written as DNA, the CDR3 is TGTGCCAGCAGTATTACTAGCGGTAACACCGGGGAGCTGTTTTTT. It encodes CASSITSGNTGELFF.

The CDR3 is CASSRPRTGEYGYTF. The DNA for the CDR3 is TGTGCCAGTAGTCGTCCCAGGACAGGGGAATATGGCTACACCTTC. This chain links TRBV19 with TRBJ1-2; 9 bases fit TRBD1. Germline V lookup: CDR1 LNHDA, CDR2 SQIVND (reference sequence). V trimming: 5 bases; J trimming: 5 bases; junction bases outside the gene matches: 9. The CDR3 loop spans 15 amino acids.

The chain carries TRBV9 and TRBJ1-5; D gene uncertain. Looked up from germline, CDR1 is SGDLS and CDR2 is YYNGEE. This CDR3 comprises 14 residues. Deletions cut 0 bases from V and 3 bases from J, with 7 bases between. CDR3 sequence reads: CASSVAGYNQPQHF. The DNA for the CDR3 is TGTGCCAGCAGCGTAGCGGGGTACAATCAGCCCCAGCATTTT.

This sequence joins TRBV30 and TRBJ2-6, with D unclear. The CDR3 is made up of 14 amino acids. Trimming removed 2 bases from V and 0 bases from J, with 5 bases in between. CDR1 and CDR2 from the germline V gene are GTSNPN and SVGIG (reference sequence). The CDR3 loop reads CAWSQNSGANVLTF. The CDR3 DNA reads TGTGCCTGGAGTCAAAACTCTGGGGCCAACGTCCTGACTTTC.

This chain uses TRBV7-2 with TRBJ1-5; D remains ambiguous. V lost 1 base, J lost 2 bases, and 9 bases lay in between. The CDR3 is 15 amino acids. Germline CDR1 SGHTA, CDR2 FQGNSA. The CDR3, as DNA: TGTGCCAGCAGCTTAGTTGGGTTGGGCAATCAGCCCCAGCATTTT. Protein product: CASSLVGLGNQPQHF. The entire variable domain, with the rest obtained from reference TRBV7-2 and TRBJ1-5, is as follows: GAGVSQSPSNKVTEKGKDVELRCDPISGHTALYWYRQSLGQGLEFLIYFQGNSAPDKSGLPSDRFSAERTGGSVSTLTIQRTQQEDSAVYLCASSLVGLGNQPQHFGDGTRLSIL.

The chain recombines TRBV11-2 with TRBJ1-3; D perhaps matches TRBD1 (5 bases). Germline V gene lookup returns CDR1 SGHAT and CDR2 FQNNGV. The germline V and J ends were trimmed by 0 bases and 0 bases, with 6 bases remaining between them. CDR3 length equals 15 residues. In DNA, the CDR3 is TGTGCCAGCAGCTTAGACAGGGTCTCTGGAAACACCATATATTTT. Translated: CASSLDRVSGNTIYF.

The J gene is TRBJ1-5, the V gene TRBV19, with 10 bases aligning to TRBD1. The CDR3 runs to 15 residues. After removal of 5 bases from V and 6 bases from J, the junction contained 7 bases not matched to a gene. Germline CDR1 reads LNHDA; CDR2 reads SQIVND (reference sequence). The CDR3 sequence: CASSFDRGLIQPQHF. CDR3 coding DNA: TGTGCCAGTAGTTTCGACAGGGGGCTTATTCAGCCCCAGCATTTT.

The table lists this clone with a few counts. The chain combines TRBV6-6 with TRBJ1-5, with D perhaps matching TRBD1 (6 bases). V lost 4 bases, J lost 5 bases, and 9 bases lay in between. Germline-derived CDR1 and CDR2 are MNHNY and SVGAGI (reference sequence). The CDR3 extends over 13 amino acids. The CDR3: CASSFPGDQPQHF. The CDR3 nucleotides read TGTGCCAGCAGTTTTCCAGGGGATCAGCCCCAGCATTTT.

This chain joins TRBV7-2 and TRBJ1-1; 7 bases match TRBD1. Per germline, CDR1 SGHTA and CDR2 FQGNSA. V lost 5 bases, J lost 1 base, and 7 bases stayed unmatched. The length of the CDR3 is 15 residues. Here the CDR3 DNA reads TGTGCCAGCAGCCTTCAGGGGGTTCGGAACACTGAAGCTTTCTTT. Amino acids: CASSLQGVRNTEAFF.

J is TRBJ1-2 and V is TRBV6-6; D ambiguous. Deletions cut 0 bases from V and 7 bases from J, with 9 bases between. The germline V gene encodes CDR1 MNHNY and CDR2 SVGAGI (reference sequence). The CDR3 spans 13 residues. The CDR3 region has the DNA TGTGCCAGCAGTTACTCGAAGGTTAGTGGCTACACCTTC. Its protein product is CASSYSKVSGYTF.

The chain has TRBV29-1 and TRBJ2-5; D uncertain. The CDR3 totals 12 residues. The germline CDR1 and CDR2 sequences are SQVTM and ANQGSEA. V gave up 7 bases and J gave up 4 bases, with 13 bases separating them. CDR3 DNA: TGCAGCGCAACTGCGTCTCGAGAGACCCAGTACTTC. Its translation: CSATASRETQYF.

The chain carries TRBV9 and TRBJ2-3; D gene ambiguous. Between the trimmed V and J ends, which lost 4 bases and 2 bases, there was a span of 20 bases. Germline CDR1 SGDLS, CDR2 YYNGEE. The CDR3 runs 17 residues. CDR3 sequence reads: CASSPSGRGAPTDTQYF. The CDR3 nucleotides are TGTGCCAGCAGCCCCTCCGGGCGCGGAGCCCCCACAGATACGCAGTATTTT.

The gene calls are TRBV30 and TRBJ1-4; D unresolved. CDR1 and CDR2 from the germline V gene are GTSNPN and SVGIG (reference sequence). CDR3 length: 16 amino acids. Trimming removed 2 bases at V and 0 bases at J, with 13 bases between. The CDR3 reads CAWSSFSAATNEKLFF. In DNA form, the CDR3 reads TGTGCCTGGAGTTCGTTTTCTGCGGCAACTAATGAAAAACTGTTTTTT.

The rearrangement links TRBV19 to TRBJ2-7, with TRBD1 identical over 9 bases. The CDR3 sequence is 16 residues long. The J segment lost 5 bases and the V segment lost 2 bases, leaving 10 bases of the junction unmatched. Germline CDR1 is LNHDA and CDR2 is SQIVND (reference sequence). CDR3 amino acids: CASSIRGGTGPHEQYF. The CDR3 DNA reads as TGTGCCAGTAGTATAAGGGGCGGGACAGGGCCCCACGAGCAGTACTTC.

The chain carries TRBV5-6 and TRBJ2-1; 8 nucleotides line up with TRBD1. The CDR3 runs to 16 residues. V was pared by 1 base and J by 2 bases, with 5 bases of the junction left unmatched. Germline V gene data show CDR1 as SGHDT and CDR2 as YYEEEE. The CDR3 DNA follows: TGTGCCAGCAGCTTGCGCCAGGGGGCGGCCTACAATGAGCAGTTCTTC. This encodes CASSLRQGAAYNEQFF.

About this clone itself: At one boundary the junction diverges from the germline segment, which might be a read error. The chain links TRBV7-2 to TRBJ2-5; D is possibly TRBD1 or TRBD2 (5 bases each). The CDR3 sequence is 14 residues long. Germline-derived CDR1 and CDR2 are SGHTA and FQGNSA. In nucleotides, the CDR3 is TGTGCCAGCAGCTTAGTAGCAGGGTGGGAGATCCAGTACTTC. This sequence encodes CASSLVAGWEIQYF.